The rows below give T cell receptor beta chains drawn from one sample of a study of T cell repertoires in aging, cancer and after chemotherapy. MiXCR, applied by TCRdb to the multiplex PCR reads, yields one record per CDR3 protein. The table includes just under 2,500 distinct CDR3 sequences, under 30% detected once. Sequencing used blood. The receptors were gathered from a human donor in good health. Each CDR3 is given with its conserved first and last residue. The order of the fields is V gene, D gene, J gene, clone size, CDR3 DNA, CDR3 protein. D genes are given only for firm matches. Only part of the rows carry a size: once, few, many, or a class if the clone is expanded.

V gene: TRBV5-4
D gene: NA
J gene: TRBJ2-1
clone size: medium-sized
CDR3 DNA: TGTGCCAGCAGCTACGGGACTCCCTTGGATGAGCAGTTCTTC
CDR3 protein: CASSYGTPLDEQFF

V gene: TRBV20-1
D gene: TRBD1
J gene: TRBJ2-7
clone size: few
CDR3 DNA: TGCAGTGTGGGACAGGGGAGATACGAGCAGTACTTC
CDR3 protein: CSVGQGRYEQYF

V gene: TRBV7-2
D gene: NA
J gene: TRBJ1-4
clone size: few
CDR3 DNA: TGTGCCAGCAGCTTATACGGGCGAGGGGAAAAACTGTTTTTT
CDR3 protein: CASSLYGRGEKLFF

V gene: TRBV5-1
D gene: TRBD1
J gene: TRBJ1-1
clone size: NA
CDR3 DNA: TGCGCCAGCAGGAAAACAGGGGACGAAGCTTTCTTT
CDR3 protein: CASRKTGDEAFF

V gene: TRBV18
D gene: NA
J gene: TRBJ1-1
clone size: few
CDR3 DNA: TGTGCCAGCTCAACCAGGGGTGGGAACACTGAAGCTTTCTTT
CDR3 protein: CASSTRGGNTEAFF

V gene: TRBV7-9
D gene: TRBD1
J gene: TRBJ1-4
clone size: few
CDR3 DNA: TGTGCCAGCAGCCTCCTAGCTCCGGGACAGAGACTGCCTAATGAAAAACTGTTTTTT
CDR3 protein: CASSLLAPGQRLPNEKLFF

V gene: TRBV5-5
D gene: NA
J gene: TRBJ1-6
clone size: medium-sized
CDR3 DNA: TGTGCCAGCAGCTTGGACTTTGGGGGACCCCTCCACTTT
CDR3 protein: CASSLDFGGPLHF

V gene: TRBV27
D gene: NA
J gene: TRBJ2-7
clone size: medium-sized
CDR3 DNA: TGTGCCAGCAGTCCCCGGACGGGCTCCTACGAGCAGTACTTC
CDR3 protein: CASSPRTGSYEQYF

V gene: TRBV2
D gene: NA
J gene: TRBJ1-6
clone size: few
CDR3 DNA: TGTGCCAGCAGTGGGTCCCAGGGCGGGCGTTCACCCCTCCACTTT
CDR3 protein: CASSGSQGGRSPLHF

V gene: TRBV7-2
D gene: NA
J gene: TRBJ2-1
clone size: NA
CDR3 DNA: TGTGCCAGCAGCTTAAGGTCTCTAGATGAGCAGTTCTTC
CDR3 protein: CASSLRSLDEQFF